This T cell receptor beta chain was documented in a study of blood T cell repertoires in COVID-19. Study as a whole: The study drew acute and convalescent COVID-19 samples from the United States, Italy and Spain. From T cells, B-cell-depleted T cells, or PBMCs came the material, which was cDNA or gDNA.

The V and J ends lost 8 bases and 0 bases respectively, with 11 bases between them. Germline assignment: CDR1 MNHEY and CDR2 SMNVEV (reference sequence). The CDR3 runs 14 residues. Original analysis: Researchers report that nucleated cell counts were estimated from reference gene primer amplification. Generated by immunoSEQ multiplex PCR, the TCRdb table keeps only in-frame clones and is missing some. V, J and clone size are taken as reported in that table, and D and trimming were inferred from the DNA itself. The sample records around 150,000 clones, roughly 80% being singletons. The sequence was collected from a man between 45 and 60 years old with active or convalescent COVID-19. This rearrangement joins TRBV27 to TRBJ1-5; TRBD1 might be the D (5 bases). Sequenced: peripheral blood. The CDR3 bases are TGTGCCAGCGGGGGGGGTCATAGCAATCAGCCCCAGCATTTT. Protein: CASGGGHSNQPQHF.